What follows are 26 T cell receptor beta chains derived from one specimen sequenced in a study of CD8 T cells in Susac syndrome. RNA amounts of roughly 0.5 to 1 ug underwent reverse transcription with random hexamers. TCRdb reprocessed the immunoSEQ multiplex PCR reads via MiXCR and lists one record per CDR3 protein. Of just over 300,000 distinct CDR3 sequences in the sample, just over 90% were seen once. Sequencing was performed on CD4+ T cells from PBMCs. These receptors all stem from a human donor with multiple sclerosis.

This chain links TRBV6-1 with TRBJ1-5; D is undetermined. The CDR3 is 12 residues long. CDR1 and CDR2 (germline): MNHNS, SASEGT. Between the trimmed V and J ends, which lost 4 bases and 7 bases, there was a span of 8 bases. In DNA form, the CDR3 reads TGTGCCAGCAGTGGGGAAGTACAGCCCCAGCATTTT. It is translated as CASSGEVQPQHF.

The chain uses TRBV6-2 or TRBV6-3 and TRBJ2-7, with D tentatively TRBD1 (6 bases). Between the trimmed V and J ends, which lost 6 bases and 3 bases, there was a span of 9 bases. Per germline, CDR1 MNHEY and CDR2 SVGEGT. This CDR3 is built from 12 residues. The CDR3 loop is CASRRQVYEQYF. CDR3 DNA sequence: TGTGCCAGCAGAAGACAGGTCTACGAGCAGTACTTC.

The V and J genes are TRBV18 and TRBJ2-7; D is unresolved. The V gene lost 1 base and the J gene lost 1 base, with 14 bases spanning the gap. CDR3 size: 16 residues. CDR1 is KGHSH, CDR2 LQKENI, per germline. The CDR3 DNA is TGTGCCAGCTCACCACGTTCGGGCAGCAGATCCTACGAGCAGTACTTC. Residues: CASSPRSGSRSYEQYF.

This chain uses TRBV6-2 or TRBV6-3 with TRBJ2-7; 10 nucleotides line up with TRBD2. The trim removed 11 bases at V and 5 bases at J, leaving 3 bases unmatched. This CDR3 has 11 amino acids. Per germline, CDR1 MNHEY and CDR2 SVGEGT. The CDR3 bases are TGTGCCCTGGGACTAGCGCACGAGCAGTACTTC. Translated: CALGLAHEQYF.

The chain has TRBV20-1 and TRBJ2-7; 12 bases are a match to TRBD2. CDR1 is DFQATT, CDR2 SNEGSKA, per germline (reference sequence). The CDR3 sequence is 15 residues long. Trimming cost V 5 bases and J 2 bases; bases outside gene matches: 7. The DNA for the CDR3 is TGCAGTGCTTCCCTCGGACTAGCGGGGCCCTACGAGCAGTACTTC. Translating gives CSASLGLAGPYEQYF.

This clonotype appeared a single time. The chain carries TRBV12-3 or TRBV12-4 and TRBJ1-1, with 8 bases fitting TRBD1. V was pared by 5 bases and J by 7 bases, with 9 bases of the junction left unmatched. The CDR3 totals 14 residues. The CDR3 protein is CASSPEAGQVEAFF. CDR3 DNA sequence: TGTGCCAGCAGTCCAGAAGCGGGACAGGTTGAAGCTTTCTTT.

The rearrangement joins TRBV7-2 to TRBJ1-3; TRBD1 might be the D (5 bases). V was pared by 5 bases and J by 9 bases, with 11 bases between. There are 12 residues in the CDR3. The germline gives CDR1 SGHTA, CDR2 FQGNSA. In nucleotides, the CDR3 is TGTGCCAGCAGCCCTGGGGGGACCACCATATATTTT. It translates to CASSPGGTTIYF.

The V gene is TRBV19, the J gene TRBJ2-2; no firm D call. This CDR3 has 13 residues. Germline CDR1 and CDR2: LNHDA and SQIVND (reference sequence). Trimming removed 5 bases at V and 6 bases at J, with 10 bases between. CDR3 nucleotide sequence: TGTGCCAGTAGTTGGTCCGGGTCCGGGGAGCTGTTTTTT. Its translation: CASSWSGSGELFF.

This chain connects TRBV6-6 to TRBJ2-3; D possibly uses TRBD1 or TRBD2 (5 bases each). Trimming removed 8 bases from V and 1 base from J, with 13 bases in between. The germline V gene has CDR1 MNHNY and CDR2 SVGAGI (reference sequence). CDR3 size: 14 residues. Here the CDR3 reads CASAPPGRTDTQYF. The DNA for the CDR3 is TGTGCCAGCGCCCCCCCGGGGCGCACAGATACGCAGTATTTT.

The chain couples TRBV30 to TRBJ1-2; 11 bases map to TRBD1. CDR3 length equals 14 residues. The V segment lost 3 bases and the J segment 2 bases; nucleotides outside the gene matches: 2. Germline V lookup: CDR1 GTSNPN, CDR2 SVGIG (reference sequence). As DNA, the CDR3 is TGTGCCTGGAGGGGACAGGGGGTAAACTATGGCTACACCTTC. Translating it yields CAWRGQGVNYGYTF.

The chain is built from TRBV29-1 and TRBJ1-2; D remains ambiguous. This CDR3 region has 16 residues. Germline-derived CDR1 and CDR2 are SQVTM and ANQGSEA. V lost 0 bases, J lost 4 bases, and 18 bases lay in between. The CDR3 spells CSVEDSGRVLPYGYTF. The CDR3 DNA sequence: TGCAGCGTTGAAGATTCCGGTAGGGTGCTGCCCTATGGCTACACCTTC.

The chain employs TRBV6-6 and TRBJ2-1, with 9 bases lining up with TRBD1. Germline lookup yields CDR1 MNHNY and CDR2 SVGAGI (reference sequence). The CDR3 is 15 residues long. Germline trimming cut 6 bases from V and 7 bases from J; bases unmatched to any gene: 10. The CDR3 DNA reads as TGTGCCAGCAGAGGGTACGGGACAGGGCAGAATGAGCAGTTCTTC. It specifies CASRGYGTGQNEQFF.

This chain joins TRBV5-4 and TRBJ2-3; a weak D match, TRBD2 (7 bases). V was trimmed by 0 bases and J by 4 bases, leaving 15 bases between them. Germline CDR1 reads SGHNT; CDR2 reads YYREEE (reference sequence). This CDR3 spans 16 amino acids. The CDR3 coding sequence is TGTGCCAGCAGCTTGGCCACCAGGGGAGGGGCAGATACGCAGTATTTT. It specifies CASSLATRGGADTQYF.

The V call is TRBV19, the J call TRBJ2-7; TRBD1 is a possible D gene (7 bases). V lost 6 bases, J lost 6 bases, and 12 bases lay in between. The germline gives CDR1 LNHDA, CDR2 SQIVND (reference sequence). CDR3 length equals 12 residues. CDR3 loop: CASSQGGVEQYF. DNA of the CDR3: TGTGCCAGTAGCCAGGGGGGCGTCGAGCAGTACTTC.

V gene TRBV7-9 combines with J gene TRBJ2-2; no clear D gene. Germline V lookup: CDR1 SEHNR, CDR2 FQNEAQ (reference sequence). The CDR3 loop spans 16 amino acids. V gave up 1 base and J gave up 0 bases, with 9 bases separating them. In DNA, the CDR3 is TGTGCCAGCAGCTTAGATCGGGCCGCGAACACCGGGGAGCTGTTTTTT. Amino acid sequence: CASSLDRAANTGELFF. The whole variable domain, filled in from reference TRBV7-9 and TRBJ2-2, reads DTGVSQNPRHKITKRGQNVTFRCDPISEHNRLYWYRQTLGQGPEFLTYFQNEAQLEKSRLLSDRFSAERPKGSFSTLEIQRTEQGDSAMYLCASSLDRAANTGELFFGEGSRLTVL.

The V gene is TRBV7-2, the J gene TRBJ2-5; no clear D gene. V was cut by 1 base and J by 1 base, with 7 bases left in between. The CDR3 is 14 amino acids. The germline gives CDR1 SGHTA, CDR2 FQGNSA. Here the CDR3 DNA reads TGTGCCAGCAGCTTAGTAGTCACCCAAGAGACCCAGTACTTC. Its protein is CASSLVVTQETQYF.

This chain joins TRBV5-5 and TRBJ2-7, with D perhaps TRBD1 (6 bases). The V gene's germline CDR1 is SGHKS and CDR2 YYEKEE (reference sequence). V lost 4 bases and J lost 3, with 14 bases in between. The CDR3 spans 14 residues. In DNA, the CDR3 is TGTGCCAGCAGCCGCACAGGGACCCGCTACGAGCAGTACTTC. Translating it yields CASSRTGTRYEQYF.

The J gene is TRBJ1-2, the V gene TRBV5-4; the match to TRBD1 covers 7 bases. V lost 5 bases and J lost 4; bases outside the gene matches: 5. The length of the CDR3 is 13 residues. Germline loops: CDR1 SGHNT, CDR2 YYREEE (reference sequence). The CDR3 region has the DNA TGTGCCAGCAGGGGACAGAAGCTCTATGGCTACACCTTC. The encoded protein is CASRGQKLYGYTF.

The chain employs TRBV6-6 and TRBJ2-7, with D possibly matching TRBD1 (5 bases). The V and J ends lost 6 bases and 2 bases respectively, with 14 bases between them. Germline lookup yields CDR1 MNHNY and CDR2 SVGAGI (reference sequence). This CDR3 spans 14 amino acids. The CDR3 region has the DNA TGTGCCAGCAGAAGACAGAACCTAGCCTACGAGCAGTACTTC. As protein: CASRRQNLAYEQYF.

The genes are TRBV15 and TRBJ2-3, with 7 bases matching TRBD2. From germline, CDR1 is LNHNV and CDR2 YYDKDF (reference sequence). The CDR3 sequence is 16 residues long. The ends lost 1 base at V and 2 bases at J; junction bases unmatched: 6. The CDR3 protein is CATSRVLAGYTDTQYF. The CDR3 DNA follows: TGTGCCACCAGCAGAGTCTTAGCGGGCTACACAGATACGCAGTATTTT.

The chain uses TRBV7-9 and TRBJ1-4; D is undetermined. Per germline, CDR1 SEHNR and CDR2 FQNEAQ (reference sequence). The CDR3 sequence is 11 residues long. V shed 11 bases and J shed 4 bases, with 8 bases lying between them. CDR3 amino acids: CAGQVNEKLFF. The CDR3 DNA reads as TGTGCCGGGCAGGTTAATGAAAAACTGTTTTTT.

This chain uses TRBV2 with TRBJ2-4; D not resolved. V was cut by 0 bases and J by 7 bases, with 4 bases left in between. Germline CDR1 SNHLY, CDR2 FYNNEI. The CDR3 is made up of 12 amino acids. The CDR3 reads CASSEAPNIQYF. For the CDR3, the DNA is TGTGCCAGCAGTGAAGCCCCTAACATTCAGTACTTC.

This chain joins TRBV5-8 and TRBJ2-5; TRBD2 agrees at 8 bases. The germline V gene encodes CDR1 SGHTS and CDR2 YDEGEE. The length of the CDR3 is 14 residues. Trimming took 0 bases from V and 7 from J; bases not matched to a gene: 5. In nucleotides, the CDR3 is TGTGCCAGCAGCTTGGCCCGAAGCGGGGGGACCCAGTACTTC. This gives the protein CASSLARSGGTQYF. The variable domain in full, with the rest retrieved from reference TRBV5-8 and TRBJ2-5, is EAGVTQSPTHLIKTRGQQATLRCSPISGHTSVYWYQQALGLGLQFLLWYDEGEERNRGNFPPRFSGRQFPNYSSELNVNALELEDSALYLCASSLARSGGTQYFGPGTRLLVL.

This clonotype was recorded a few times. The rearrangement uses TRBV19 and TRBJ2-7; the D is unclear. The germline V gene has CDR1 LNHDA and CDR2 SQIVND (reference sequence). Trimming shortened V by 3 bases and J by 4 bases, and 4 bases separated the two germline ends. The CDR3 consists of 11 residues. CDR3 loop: CASSIGYEQYF. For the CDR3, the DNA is TGTGCCAGTAGTATCGGTTACGAGCAGTACTTC.

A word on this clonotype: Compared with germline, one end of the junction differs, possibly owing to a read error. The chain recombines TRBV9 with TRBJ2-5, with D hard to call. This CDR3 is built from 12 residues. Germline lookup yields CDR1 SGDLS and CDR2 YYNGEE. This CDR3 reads CASSGAQGTQYF. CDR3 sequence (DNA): TGTGCCAGCAGCGGGGCCCAAGGGACCCAGTACTTC.

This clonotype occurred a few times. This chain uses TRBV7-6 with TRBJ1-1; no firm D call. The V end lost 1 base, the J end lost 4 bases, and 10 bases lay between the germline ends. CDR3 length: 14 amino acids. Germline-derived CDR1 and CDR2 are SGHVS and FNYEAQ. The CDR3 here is CASSLGGGSTEAFF. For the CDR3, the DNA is TGTGCCAGCAGCTTAGGGGGTGGTAGCACTGAAGCTTTCTTT.